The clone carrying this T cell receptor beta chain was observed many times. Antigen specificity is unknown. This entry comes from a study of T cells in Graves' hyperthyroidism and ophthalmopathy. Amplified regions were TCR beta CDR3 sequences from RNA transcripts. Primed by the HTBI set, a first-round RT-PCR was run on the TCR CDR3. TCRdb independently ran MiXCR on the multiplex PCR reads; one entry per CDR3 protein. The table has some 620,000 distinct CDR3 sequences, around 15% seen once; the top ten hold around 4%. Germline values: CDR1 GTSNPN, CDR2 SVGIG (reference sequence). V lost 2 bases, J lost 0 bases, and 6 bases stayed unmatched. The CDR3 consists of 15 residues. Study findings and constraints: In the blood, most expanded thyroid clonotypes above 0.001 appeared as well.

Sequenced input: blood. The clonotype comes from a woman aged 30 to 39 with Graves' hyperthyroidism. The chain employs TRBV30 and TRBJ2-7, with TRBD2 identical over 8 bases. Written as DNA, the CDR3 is TGTGCCTGGAGTCCAATAGCGGGATTCTCCTACGAGCAGTACTTC. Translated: CAWSPIAGFSYEQYF.